This T cell receptor (beta chain) originates from a study of blood T cell repertoires in COVID-19. Study information: Whether acute or convalescent, the COVID-19 samples came from the United States, Italy and Spain. The analysed material was cDNA or gDNA that came from T cells, B-cell-depleted T cells, or PBMCs.

In the study's own analysis: Estimation of nucleated cell counts relied on the amplification of reference gene primers. Assay: immunoSEQ multiplex PCR; the TCRdb copy retains only in-frame clones and omits some. V, J and clone size were drawn from that table, and D and trimming were deduced from the DNA. The sample lists about 300,000 clones; approximately 86% were seen once. The sequencing sample was made of PBMCs or T cells enriched from blood (not recorded which). The sequence derives from a woman aged 18-29 years who had recovered from COVID-19.

CDR3 coding DNA: TGTGCCAGCAGCCCCCGGCCGACTGGGGGGGGCCTAGGAAACACCATATATTTT. Encoded protein: CASSPRPTGGGLGNTIYF. The chain employs TRBV27 and TRBJ1-3, with D possibly matching TRBD1 (6 bases). Trimming took off 6 bases at V and 4 bases at J, with 25 bases between the two ends. Germline CDR1 and CDR2: MNHEY and SMNVEV (reference sequence). The CDR3 length is 18 residues.